These 12 T cell receptor beta chains originate from one sample sequenced in a study of blood T cell repertoires in COVID-19. Assay: immunoSEQ multiplex PCR; the TCRdb copy retains only in-frame clones and omits some. The sample contains about 480,000 clones, 80% to 90% of which appear only once. Sequencing was done on a sample of peripheral blood. The receptors come from a woman in her thirties with acute or convalescent COVID-19.

The chain uses TRBV7-8 and TRBJ2-7; 13 bases align to TRBD2. The length of the CDR3 is 18 residues. The J segment lost 2 bases and the V segment lost 4 bases, leaving 11 bases of the junction unmatched. CDR1 SGHVS and CDR2 FQNEAQ come from the germline V gene. This CDR3 reads CASSSYPGTSGKPYEQYF. DNA of the CDR3: TGTGCCAGCAGCTCCTACCCAGGGACTAGCGGGAAACCCTACGAGCAGTACTTC.

The V call is TRBV12-3 or TRBV12-4, the J call TRBJ2-5, with D unresolved. V lost 6 bases, J lost 7 bases, and 15 bases lay in between. This CDR3 is 13 amino acids long. The CDR3 DNA follows: TGTGCCAGCAGCCCTGACCCAGGTGTGACCCAGTACTTC. Amino acid sequence: CASSPDPGVTQYF.

This clone was found once. This chain connects TRBV18 to TRBJ2-1; 7 bases fit TRBD1. Germline CDR1 is KGHSH and CDR2 is LQKENI. The CDR3 spans 13 residues. V lost 0 bases and J lost 9; bases outside the gene matches: 2. CDR3 loop: CASSPPRDSEQFF. The CDR3 nucleotides read TGTGCCAGCTCACCACCGAGGGACAGTGAGCAGTTCTTC.

The rearrangement links TRBV4-2 to TRBJ2-4; the D gene is possibly TRBD1 (5 bases). The V gene's germline CDR1 is LGHNA and CDR2 YNFKEQ. V was shortened by 0 bases and J by 6 bases, with 15 bases between the two germline ends. This CDR3 contains 16 residues. CDR3 nucleotide sequence: TGTGCCAGCAGCCAAGATTCCAGCTCCCAGGGAAACATTCAGTACTTC. Amino acids: CASSQDSSSQGNIQYF.

The chain links TRBV5-4 to TRBJ1-2, with TRBD1 matching 8 bases. Looked up from germline, CDR1 is SGHNT and CDR2 is YYREEE (reference sequence). V gave up 5 bases and J gave up 2 bases; unmatched junction bases: 5. This CDR3 spans 14 amino acids. CDR3: CASSQGQVNYGYTF. CDR3 DNA sequence: TGTGCCAGCAGTCAGGGACAGGTGAACTATGGCTACACCTTC.

The genes are TRBV18 and TRBJ1-1; D is unclear. Trimming removed 3 bases at V and 4 bases at J, with 12 bases between. Germline lookup yields CDR1 KGHSH and CDR2 LQKENI. This CDR3 has 14 residues. The CDR3 coding sequence is TGTGCCAGCTCACCGATGGTGAGATCCACTGAAGCTTTCTTT. Translation gives CASSPMVRSTEAFF. Together with reference TRBV18 and TRBJ1-1, the CDR3 gives the full variable domain: NAGVMQNPRHLVRRRGQEARLRCSPMKGHSHVYWYRQLPEEGLKFMVYLQKENIIDESGMPKERFSAEFPKEGPSILRIQQVVRGDSAAYFCASSPMVRSTEAFFGQGTRLTVV.

The CDR3 nucleotides read TGTGCCAGCAGCCACTTAAATCCAGGGGCTGGAAACACCATATATTTT. Translation gives CASSHLNPGAGNTIYF. The V call is TRBV3-1 (or the pseudogene TRBV3-2), the J call TRBJ1-3; maybe TRBD1 (6 bases). This CDR3 region has 16 residues. Trimming stripped 3 bases from V and 2 bases from J, with 14 bases between. The germline V gene has CDR1 LGHDT and CDR2 YNNKEL (reference sequence).

The rearrangement joins TRBV15 to TRBJ2-7, with 11 bases identical to TRBD1. The CDR3 totals 15 residues. CDR1 is LNHNV, CDR2 YYDKDF, per germline (reference sequence). The ends lost 4 bases at V and 2 bases at J; junction bases unmatched: 4. CDR3 region: CATSTRTGGPYEQYF. The CDR3 bases are TGTGCCACCAGCACGCGGACAGGGGGCCCCTACGAGCAGTACTTC. Combining the CDR3 with reference TRBV15 and TRBJ2-7 gives the whole variable domain DAMVIQNPRYQVTQFGKPVTLSCSQTLNHNVMYWYQQKSSQAPKLLFHYYDKDFNNEADTPDNFQSRRPNTSFCFLDIRSPGLGDTAMYLCATSTRTGGPYEQYFGPGTRLTVT.

The chain combines TRBV28 with TRBJ2-5, with D unclear. Germline assignment: CDR1 MDHEN and CDR2 SYDVKM. Trimming shortened V by 3 bases and J by 2 bases, and 7 bases separated the two germline ends. This CDR3 spans 13 amino acids. The CDR3 here is CASSLSDQETQYF. The DNA for the CDR3 is TGTGCCAGCAGTTTGTCAGATCAAGAGACCCAGTACTTC.

The chain links TRBV7-3 to TRBJ1-2, with 7 bases lining up with TRBD1. The CDR3 runs 15 residues. CDR1 is SGHTA, CDR2 FQGTGA, per germline. The J segment lost 0 bases and the V segment lost 4 bases, leaving 5 bases of the junction unmatched. The CDR3 sequence is CASSSGDRSNYGYTF. Written as DNA, the CDR3 is TGTGCCAGCAGCTCGGGGGACAGATCTAACTATGGCTACACCTTC.

The gene calls are TRBV5-1 and TRBJ1-1; 7 nucleotides agree with TRBD1. Germline V gene sequence: CDR1 SGHRS, CDR2 YFSETQ. The V gene end was trimmed by 4 bases and the J gene end by 4 bases; junction bases not matched to a gene: 7. The CDR3 totals 14 residues. The CDR3, as DNA: TGCGCCAGCAGCCCGACAGGGTTGGGCACTGAAGCTTTCTTT. Amino acid sequence: CASSPTGLGTEAFF.

Worth noting for this clone: Different DNA sequences within this sample yield the same CDR3. CDR3 amino acids: CASSRGGYEQYF. The DNA of the CDR3 is TGTGCCAGCAGTCGGGGGGGCTACGAGCAGTACTTC. The chain is built from TRBV28 and TRBJ2-7; 8 bases match TRBD2. With V trimmed by 5 bases and J by 3 bases, 0 bases remained unmatched. Germline V gene lookup returns CDR1 MDHEN and CDR2 SYDVKM. CDR3 length: 12 residues.